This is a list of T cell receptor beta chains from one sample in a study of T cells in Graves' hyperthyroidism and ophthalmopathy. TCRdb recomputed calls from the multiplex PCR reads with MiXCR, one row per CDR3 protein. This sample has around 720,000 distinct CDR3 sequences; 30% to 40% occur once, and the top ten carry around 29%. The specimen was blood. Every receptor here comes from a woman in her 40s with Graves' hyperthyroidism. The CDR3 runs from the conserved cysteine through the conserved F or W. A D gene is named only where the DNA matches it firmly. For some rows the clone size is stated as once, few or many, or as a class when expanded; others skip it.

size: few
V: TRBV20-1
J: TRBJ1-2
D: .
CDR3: CSARDMGSGYGYTF
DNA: TGCAGTGCTAGAGATATGGGGTCGGGCTATGGCTACACCTTC

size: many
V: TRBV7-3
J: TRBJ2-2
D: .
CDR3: CASSLSGLTGELFF
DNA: TGTGCCAGCAGCTTATCGGGGCTCACCGGGGAGCTGTTTTTT

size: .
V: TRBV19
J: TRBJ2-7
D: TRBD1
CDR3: CASSSPPGQGAPYEQYF
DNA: TGTGCCAGTAGTTCCCCTCCGGGACAGGGGGCTCCCTACGAGCAGTACTTC

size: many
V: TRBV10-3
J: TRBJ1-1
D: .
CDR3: CAIMAENTEAFF
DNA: TGTGCCATCATGGCAGAGAACACTGAAGCTTTCTTT

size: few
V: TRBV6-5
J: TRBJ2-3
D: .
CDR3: CASSYSRGQADTQYF
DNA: TGTGCCAGCAGTTACTCGCGGGGGCAGGCAGATACGCAGTATTTT

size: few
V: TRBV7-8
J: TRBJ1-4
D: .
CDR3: CASSNRQGEKLFF
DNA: TGTGCCAGCAGCAACAGGCAGGGCGAAAAACTGTTTTTT

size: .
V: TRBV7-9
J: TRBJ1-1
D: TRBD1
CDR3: CASSPRGTGRGRTEAFF
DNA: TGTGCCAGCAGCCCCCGGGGGACAGGGAGGGGAAGAACTGAAGCTTTCTTT

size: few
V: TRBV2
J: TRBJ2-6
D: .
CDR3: CASSEWWGSGANVLTF
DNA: TGTGCCAGCAGTGAATGGTGGGGTTCTGGGGCCAACGTCCTGACTTTC

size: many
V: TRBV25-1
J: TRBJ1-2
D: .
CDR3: CASGFNGYTF
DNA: TGTGCCAGCGGGTTTAATGGCTACACCTTC

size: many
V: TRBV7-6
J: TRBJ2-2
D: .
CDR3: CASSQDGGELFF
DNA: TGTGCCAGCAGTCAAGACGGCGGGGAGCTGTTTTTT

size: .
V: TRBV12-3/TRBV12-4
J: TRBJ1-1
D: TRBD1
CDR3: CASKDRENTEAFF
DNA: TGTGCCAGCAAAGACAGGGAGAACACTGAAGCTTTCTTT

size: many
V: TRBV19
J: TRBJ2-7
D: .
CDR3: CASSRAGNSYEQYF
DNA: TGTGCCAGTAGTAGGGCAGGCAACTCCTACGAGCAGTACTTC

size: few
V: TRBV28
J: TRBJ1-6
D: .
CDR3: CASSRVGSYNSPLHF
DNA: TGTGCCAGCAGCCGGGTCGGCTCCTATAATTCACCCCTCCACTTT

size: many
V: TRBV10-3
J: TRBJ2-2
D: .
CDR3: CAISEFTSSTGELFF
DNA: TGTGCCATCAGTGAGTTCACCTCCTCCACCGGGGAGCTGTTTTTT

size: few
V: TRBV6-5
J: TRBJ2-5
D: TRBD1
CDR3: CASSLLDRGSGTQYF
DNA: TGTGCCAGCAGTTTACTAGACAGGGGATCGGGGACCCAGTACTTC

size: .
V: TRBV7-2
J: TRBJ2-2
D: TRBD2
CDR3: CASSQRGNTGELFF
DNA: TGTGCCAGCAGCCAGCGGGGTAACACCGGGGAGCTGTTTTTT

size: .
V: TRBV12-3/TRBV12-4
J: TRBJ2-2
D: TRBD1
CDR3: CASISGGYTGELFF
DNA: TGTGCCAGCATTTCAGGGGGATACACCGGGGAGCTGTTTTTT

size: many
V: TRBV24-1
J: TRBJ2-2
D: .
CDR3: CATSDPTATNTGELFF
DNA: TGTGCCACCAGTGACCCGACAGCCACGAACACCGGGGAGCTGTTTTTT

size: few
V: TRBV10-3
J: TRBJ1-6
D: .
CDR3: CAISEKGLGWPLHF
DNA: TGTGCCATCAGTGAAAAGGGGCTAGGGTGGCCCCTCCACTTT

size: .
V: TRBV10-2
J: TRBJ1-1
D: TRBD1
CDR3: CASRDRAEAFF
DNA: TGCGCCAGCAGGGACAGGGCCGAAGCTTTCTTT

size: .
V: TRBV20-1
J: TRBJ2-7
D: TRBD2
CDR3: CSARRLAGDLYEQYF
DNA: TGCAGTGCTAGAAGACTAGCGGGAGATTTATACGAGCAGTACTTC

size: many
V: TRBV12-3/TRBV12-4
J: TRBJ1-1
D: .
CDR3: CASSRPPGLDAFF
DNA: TGTGCCAGCAGTCGCCCCCCGGGACTTGACGCTTTCTTT

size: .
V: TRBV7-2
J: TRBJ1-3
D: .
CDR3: CASSSPSTNHGQSGNTIYF
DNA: TGTGCCAGCAGCTCCCCCTCGACAAATCATGGGCAGTCTGGAAACACCATATATTTT

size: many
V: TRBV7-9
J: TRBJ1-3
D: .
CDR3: CASSLGGQTLNTIYF
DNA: TGTGCCAGCAGCTTAGGAGGACAGACGCTAAACACCATATATTTT

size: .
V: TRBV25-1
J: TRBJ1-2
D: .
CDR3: CASSPQRDNYGYTF
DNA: TGTGCCAGCTCACCACAAAGGGATAACTATGGCTACACCTTC

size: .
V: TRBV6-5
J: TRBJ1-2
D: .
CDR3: CASSYGSELAQNYGYTF
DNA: TGTGCCAGCAGTTACGGGTCGGAGCTGGCGCAGAACTATGGCTACACCTTC

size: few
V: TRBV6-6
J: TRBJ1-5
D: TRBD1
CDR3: CASSRDRTLSDQPQHF
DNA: TGTGCCAGCAGTCGGGACAGGACCCTTAGTGATCAGCCCCAGCATTTT

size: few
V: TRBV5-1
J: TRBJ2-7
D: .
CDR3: CASSLYGGVSYEQYF
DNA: TGCGCCAGCAGCTTGTACGGTGGGGTCTCCTACGAGCAGTACTTC

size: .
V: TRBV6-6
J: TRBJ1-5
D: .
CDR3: CASSSTREMMPQHF
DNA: TGTGCCAGCAGTTCGACCCGGGAGATGATGCCCCAGCATTTT

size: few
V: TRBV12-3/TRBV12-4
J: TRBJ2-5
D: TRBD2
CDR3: CASSSMGLAGGQETQYF
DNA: TGTGCCAGCAGTTCGATGGGACTAGCGGGGGGCCAAGAGACCCAGTACTTC

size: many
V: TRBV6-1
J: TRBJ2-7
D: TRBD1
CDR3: CASRGDSGYEQYF
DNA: TGTGCCAGCAGGGGGGACAGCGGCTACGAGCAGTACTTC

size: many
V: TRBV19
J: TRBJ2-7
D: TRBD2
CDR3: CASSELAGTYEQYF
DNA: TGTGCCAGTAGTGAACTAGCGGGGACCTACGAGCAGTACTTC

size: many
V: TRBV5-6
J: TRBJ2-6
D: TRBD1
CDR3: CASSGQGSGANVLTF
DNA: TGTGCCAGCAGCGGACAGGGCTCTGGGGCCAACGTCCTGACTTTC

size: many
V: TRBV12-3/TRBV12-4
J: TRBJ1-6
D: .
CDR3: CASSLGLGTPLHF
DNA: TGTGCCAGCAGTTTAGGACTGGGGACACCCCTCCACTTT

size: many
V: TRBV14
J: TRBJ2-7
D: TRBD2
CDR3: CASSQVRRGAYEQYF
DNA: TGTGCCAGCAGCCAAGTCCGCCGGGGGGCCTACGAGCAGTACTTC

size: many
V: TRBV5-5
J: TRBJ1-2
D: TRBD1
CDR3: CASKSGQGPYGYTF
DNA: TGTGCCAGCAAGTCGGGACAGGGCCCCTATGGCTACACCTTC

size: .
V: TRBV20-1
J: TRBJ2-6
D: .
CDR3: CSARGGGGANVLTF
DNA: TGCAGTGCTAGGGGAGGCGGGGGGGCCAACGTCCTGACTTTC

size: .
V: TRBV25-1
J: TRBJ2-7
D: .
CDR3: CASRSTGAPYEQYF
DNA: TGTGCCAGCAGATCCACGGGGGCCCCCTACGAGCAGTACTTC

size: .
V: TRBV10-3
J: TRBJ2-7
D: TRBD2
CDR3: CAIRGTSGKGEQYF
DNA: TGTGCCATCAGGGGGACTAGCGGGAAAGGGGAGCAGTACTTC

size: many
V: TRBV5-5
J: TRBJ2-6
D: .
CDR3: CASRSGTAGANVLTF
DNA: TGTGCCAGCAGGAGCGGGACAGCTGGGGCCAACGTCCTGACTTTC

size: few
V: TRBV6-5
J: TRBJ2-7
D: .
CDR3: CASSLNPGPLYEQYF
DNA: TGTGCCAGCAGTTTAAATCCGGGACCACTCTACGAGCAGTACTTC

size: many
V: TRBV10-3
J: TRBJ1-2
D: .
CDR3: CAISEGVRGANYGYTF
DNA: TGTGCCATCAGTGAGGGCGTCCGAGGGGCCAATTATGGCTACACCTTC

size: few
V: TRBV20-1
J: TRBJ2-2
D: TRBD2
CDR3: CSAHSSGRANTGELFF
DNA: TGCAGTGCCCATTCTAGCGGGAGGGCGAACACCGGGGAGCTGTTTTTT

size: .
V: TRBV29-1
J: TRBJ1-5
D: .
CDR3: CSVDISWETQHF
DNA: TGCAGCGTTGACATTAGCTGGGAGACCCAGCATTTT

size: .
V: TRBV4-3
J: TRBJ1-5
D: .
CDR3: CASSPAVGGVGNQPQHF
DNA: TGCGCCAGCAGCCCAGCAGTGGGGGGCGTGGGGAATCAGCCCCAGCATTTT

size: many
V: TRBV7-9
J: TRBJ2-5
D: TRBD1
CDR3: CASSSGQETQYF
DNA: TGTGCCAGCAGCTCGGGACAGGAGACCCAGTACTTC

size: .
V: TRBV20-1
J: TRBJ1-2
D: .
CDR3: CSALEGNYGCTF
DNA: TGCAGTGCTCTCGAAGGGAACTATGGCTGCACCTTC

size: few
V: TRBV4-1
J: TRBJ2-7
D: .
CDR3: CASSHPRSVGQYF
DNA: TGCGCCAGCAGCCACCCCCGAAGCGTCGGGCAGTACTTC

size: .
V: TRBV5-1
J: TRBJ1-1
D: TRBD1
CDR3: CASGLVQGDTEAFF
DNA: TGCGCCAGCGGCTTAGTACAGGGGGACACTGAAGCTTTCTTT

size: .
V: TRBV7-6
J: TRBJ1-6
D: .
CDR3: CASSLEAVRYNSPLHF
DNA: TGTGCCAGCAGCTTAGAGGCAGTAAGATATAATTCACCCCTCCACTTT